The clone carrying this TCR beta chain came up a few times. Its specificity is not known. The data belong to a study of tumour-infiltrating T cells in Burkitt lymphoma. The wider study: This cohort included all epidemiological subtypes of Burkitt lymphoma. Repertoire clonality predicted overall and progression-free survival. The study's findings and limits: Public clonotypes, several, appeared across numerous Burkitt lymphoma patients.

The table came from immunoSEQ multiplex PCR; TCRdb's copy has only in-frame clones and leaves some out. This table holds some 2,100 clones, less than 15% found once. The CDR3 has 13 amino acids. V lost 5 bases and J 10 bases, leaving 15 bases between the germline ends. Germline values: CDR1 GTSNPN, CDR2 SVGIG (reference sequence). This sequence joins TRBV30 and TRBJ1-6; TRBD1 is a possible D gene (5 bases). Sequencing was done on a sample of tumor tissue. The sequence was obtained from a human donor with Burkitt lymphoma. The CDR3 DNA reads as TGTGCCTGGGACGAGGCCGAGGGGTCACCCCTCCACTTT. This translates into CAWDEAEGSPLHF.